The present T cell receptor beta chain was sequenced within a study of blood T cell repertoires in COVID-19. Study-level information: The United States, Italy and Spain supplied acute and convalescent COVID-19 samples. Sources were T cells, B-cell-depleted T cells, or PBMCs; the material itself was cDNA or gDNA.

Participants had their cohort set by participant-reported clinical history. Methods used by the authors: Estimation of nucleated cell counts was performed using reference gene primer amplification. This table comes from immunoSEQ multiplex PCR, and its TCRdb copy is limited to in-frame clones, with some not included. V and J calls and clone size are as listed in that table; D and trimming were resolved from the DNA. This table holds approximately 390,000 clones, roughly 89% found once. This CDR3 spans 14 amino acids. The germline CDR1 and CDR2 sequences are SGDLS and YYNGEE. V was clipped by 0 bases and J by 10 bases, with 11 bases between them.

Sequencing used PBMCs or T cells enriched from blood (not recorded which). This sequence joins TRBV9 and TRBJ1-6; no clear D gene. This TCR derives from a woman in her forties or fifties who had recovered from COVID-19. CDR3 DNA sequence: TGTGCCAGCAGCGTAGACGCTGCCGGGTCACCCCTCCACTTT. This sequence encodes CASSVDAAGSPLHF.